This T cell receptor beta chain was observed in a study of cytomegalovirus exposure and HLA in healthy donors. General study points: CMV serostatus was the sole immune exposure information available. There were around 160 TCR beta chains listed as cytomegalovirus-associated.

This clone has a handful of counts. Its antigen is as yet unknown. Both 60 Vbeta primers and 13 Jbeta primers went into the PCR. The method was immunoSEQ multiplex PCR; TCRdb's version includes in-frame clones alone and lacks a portion of them. This table has some 150,000 clones, about 9.2% appearing once. CDR3 size: 15 residues. V shed 1 base and J 7 bases; nucleotides not matched to a gene: 3. Germline-derived CDR1 and CDR2 are SGHDT and YYEEEE. The gene calls are TRBV5-6 and TRBJ1-6, with TRBD1 matching over 9 bases. The specimen was PBMCs. The source is a woman between 40 and 55 years old in good health and CMV-seropositive. The CDR3 protein is CASSLWGTGNSPLHF. CDR3 nucleotide sequence: TGTGCCAGCAGCTTGTGGGGGACAGGGAATTCACCCCTCCACTTT.